Sequencing of this T cell receptor (beta chain) was carried out in a study of blood T cell repertoires in COVID-19. Study as a whole: Samples representing acute and convalescent COVID-19 were sourced from the United States, Italy and Spain.

Authors' processing steps: Scientists estimated how many nucleated cells there were by amplifying reference gene primers. Profiled with immunoSEQ multiplex PCR; TCRdb holds only in-frame clones, not every one. V, J and clone size were drawn from that table, and D and trimming were deduced from the DNA. The data contain about 210,000 clones, about nine tenths of them singletons. Living in about two dozen US areas, the participants were between roughly 18 and 89 years of age. Cohorts were assigned according to the clinical history that participants reported. Details on this clone: Other nucleotide sequences from this sample produce the same CDR3.

V dropped 2 bases and J dropped 2; count of bases not matched to a gene: 1. The CDR3 sequence is 15 residues long. The V gene's germline CDR1 is SGDLS and CDR2 YYNGEE. The sequenced sample consisted of PBMCs or T cells enriched from blood (not recorded which). The TCR comes from a man under 40 in a cohort exposed to, infected with or recovered from COVID-19 (not recorded which). V gene TRBV9 combines with J gene TRBJ2-3, with TRBD2 matching over 11 bases. The CDR3 protein is CASSVGLADTDTQYF. The CDR3 coding sequence is TGTGCCAGCAGCGTGGGACTAGCGGACACAGATACGCAGTATTTT.